This is a list of T cell receptor beta chains from one sample in a study of CD8+CD57+ T cells in acquired aplastic anemia. Via MiXCR, TCRdb re-called the reads, giving one row per CDR3 protein. This table has about 220,000 distinct CDR3 sequences, around half appearing once. Source material: sorted CD4+, CD8+, or CD8+CD57+ T cells (not recorded which) from PBMCs. Receptors were obtained from a human donor with aplastic anemia. The CDR3 runs from the conserved cysteine through the conserved F or W. Each record gives: clone size, D gene, V gene, J gene, CDR3 protein, CDR3 DNA. A D gene is named only where the DNA matches it firmly. Part of the rows lack a size; the others show once, few, many or a class for expanded clones.

many	NA	TRBV15	TRBJ2-7	CATSRDRGGAYEQYF	TGTGCCACCAGCAGAGATAGGGGCGGAGCCTACGAGCAGTACTTC
many	NA	TRBV7-9	TRBJ2-5	CASSLGKETQYF	TGTGCCAGCAGCTTAGGGAAGGAGACCCAGTACTTC
many	NA	TRBV7-9	TRBJ1-1	CASSSPSAGTEAFF	TGTGCCAGCAGCTCTCCCTCGGCAGGCACTGAAGCTTTCTTT
NA	NA	TRBV29-1	TRBJ2-7	CSVEEAGWRGLYEQYF	TGCAGCGTTGAAGAGGCAGGGTGGAGGGGGCTATACGAGCAGTACTTC
NA	NA	TRBV5-6	TRBJ1-1	CASSGHGVTEALF	TGTGCCAGCAGCGGACACGGGGTCACTGAAGCTCTCTTT
NA	NA	TRBV9	TRBJ2-2	CASSLAYNTGELFF	TGTGCCAGCAGCTTAGCCTATAACACCGGGGAGCTGTTTTTT
many	NA	TRBV9	TRBJ2-5	CASTKEGGSSETQYF	TGTGCCAGCACAAAAGAAGGGGGTAGCAGTGAGACCCAGTACTTC
NA	NA	TRBV24-1	TRBJ2-7	CAISDGRSYEQYF	TGTGCCATCAGTGATGGCAGGAGTTACGAGCAGTACTTC
NA	NA	TRBV2	TRBJ2-7	CASSGTSYEQYF	TGTGCCAGCAGTGGGACATCCTACGAGCAGTACTTC
few	TRBD1	TRBV24-1	TRBJ2-7	CATEGQGSYEQYF	TGTGCCACCGAGGGACAGGGCTCCTACGAGCAGTACTTC
many	NA	TRBV13	TRBJ2-7	CASSLVTDYEQYF	TGTGCCAGCAGCTTAGTGACTGATTACGAGCAGTACTTC
once	NA	TRBV29-1	TRBJ1-5	CSTGPVGNQPQHF	TGCAGCACAGGACCGGTTGGCAATCAGCCCCAGCATTTT
many	TRBD2	TRBV19	TRBJ2-5	CASSGGASRAETQYF	TGTGCCAGTAGCGGGGGGGCATCTCGTGCGGAGACCCAGTACTTC
many	NA	TRBV20-1	TRBJ2-7	CSAPREYEQYF	TGCAGTGCTCCCAGGGAGTACGAGCAGTACTTC
NA	NA	TRBV10-3	TRBJ2-7	CAISGGVGFNPHEQYF	TGTGCCATCAGTGGGGGGGTAGGGTTCAATCCCCACGAGCAGTACTTC
many	NA	TRBV24-1	TRBJ1-5	CATSPTQPQHF	TGTGCCACCAGCCCTACTCAGCCCCAGCATTTT
few	NA	TRBV20-1	TRBJ1-1	CSAPRVPDTEAFF	TGCAGTGCACCCCGGGTCCCGGACACTGAAGCTTTCTTT
many	NA	TRBV5-1	TRBJ2-7	CASSLVFGDEQYF	TGCGCCAGCAGCTTGGTGTTTGGAGACGAGCAGTACTTC
few	NA	TRBV2	TRBJ2-1	CASSQAALGLFF	TGTGCCAGCAGTCAGGCCGCCCTTGGTCTGTTCTTC
NA	NA	TRBV20-1	TRBJ2-4	CSARAGELGQYF	TGCAGTGCTAGAGCGGGGGAATTAGGGCAGTACTTC
many	NA	TRBV6-1	TRBJ2-7	CASSAPGTGEVEQYF	TGTGCCAGCAGTGCGCCCGGGACTGGCGAGGTCGAGCAGTACTTC
few	NA	TRBV7-6	TRBJ1-4	CASSWGKLFF	TGTGCCAGCAGCTGGGGAAAACTGTTTTTT
NA	TRBD2	TRBV9	TRBJ2-1	CASSVGSGNAYNEQFF	TGTGCCAGCAGCGTAGGTAGCGGGAATGCCTACAATGAGCAGTTCTTC
many	NA	TRBV9	TRBJ2-7	CASSVDGNNYEQYF	TGTGCCAGCAGCGTAGACGGAAATAACTACGAGCAGTACTTC
once	NA	TRBV7-6	TRBJ2-3	CASRWGDTQYF	TGTGCCAGCAGGTGGGGGGATACGCAGTATTTT
many	TRBD1	TRBV11-1	TRBJ1-2	CASSLADWTGLGDYGYTF	TGTGCCAGCAGCTTAGCGGATTGGACAGGGCTCGGGGACTATGGCTACACCTTC
NA	NA	TRBV20-1	TRBJ2-5	CSARTVTQYF	TGCAGTGCTAGGACGGTGACCCAGTACTTC
NA	NA	TRBV19	TRBJ1-2	CASSPRRYGYTF	TGTGCCAGTAGTCCACGCAGATACGGCTACACCTTC
NA	NA	TRBV20-1	TRBJ1-2	CSARESSGSYGYTF	TGCAGTGCTAGAGAATCATCTGGGAGCTATGGCTACACCTTC
NA	NA	TRBV24-1	TRBJ1-1	CATGSENTEAFF	TGTGCCACCGGAAGCGAAAATACTGAAGCTTTCTTT
many	NA	TRBV4-1	TRBJ1-1	CASSQEQLNTEAFF	TGCGCCAGCAGCCAAGAGCAGCTGAACACTGAAGCTTTCTTT
NA	TRBD2	TRBV20-1	TRBJ2-3	CSARASGGADTQYF	TGCAGTGCTAGAGCTAGCGGGGGGGCAGATACGCAGTATTTT
NA	NA	TRBV7-2	TRBJ2-7	CASSLGDFYEQYF	TGTGCCAGCAGCTTGGGGGACTTTTACGAGCAGTACTTC
many	TRBD1	TRBV28	TRBJ2-5	CASSSTKSRRDRAQETQYF	TGTGCCAGCAGTTCCACCAAGAGTCGTCGGGACAGAGCCCAAGAGACCCAGTACTTC
many	TRBD1	TRBV10-1	TRBJ2-7	CASSESTGYVYEQYF	TGCGCCAGCAGTGAGTCGACAGGGTACGTGTACGAGCAGTACTTC
NA	TRBD2	TRBV10-2	TRBJ2-1	CASSEVTSGTLEQSF	TGTGCCAGCAGTGAAGTTACTAGCGGGACCTTAGAGCAGTCCTTC
NA	TRBD1	TRBV10-1	TRBJ1-1	CATLQGAGGAFF	TGCGCCACCTTACAGGGGGCAGGGGGAGCTTTCTTT
NA	NA	TRBV10-3	TRBJ2-5	CAGSALPGPFQETQYF	TGTGCCGGCAGCGCTCTCCCGGGGCCGTTCCAAGAGACCCAGTACTTC
many	NA	TRBV12-3/TRBV12-4	TRBJ2-7	CASSLSQAATYEQYF	TGTGCCAGCAGTTTAAGTCAAGCAGCTACCTACGAGCAGTACTTC
NA	NA	TRBV4-3	TRBJ1-4	CASSQGRGYNEKLFF	TGCGCCAGCAGCCAGGGTCGGGGGTATAATGAAAAACTGTTTTTT
NA	NA	TRBV7-2	TRBJ2-5	CASSLALGGETQYF	TGTGCCAGCAGCTTAGCCCTAGGGGGGGAGACCCAGTACTTC